This T cell receptor (beta chain) was sequenced in a study of cytomegalovirus exposure and HLA in healthy donors. On the study more broadly: Unique TCR beta sequences numbering approximately 120 million came from 150 million to 200 million T cells in an earlier analysis.

The CDR3 totals 11 residues. Germline assignment: CDR1 MDHEN and CDR2 SYDVKM. The PCR employed 60 Vbeta primers together with 13 Jbeta primers. Clones were read by immunoSEQ multiplex PCR, and TCRdb kept only the in-frame ones, dropping some. The table records 120,000 to 150,000 clones, over 70% of them present only once. The receptor was derived from a male donor in good health and CMV-seronegative. The sequencing sample was made of PBMCs. V and J are TRBV28 and TRBJ2-7, with 7 bases that match TRBD2. The CDR3 loop is CASWGGYEQYF. The DNA of the CDR3 is TGTGCGTCCTGGGGGGGCTACGAGCAGTACTTC.